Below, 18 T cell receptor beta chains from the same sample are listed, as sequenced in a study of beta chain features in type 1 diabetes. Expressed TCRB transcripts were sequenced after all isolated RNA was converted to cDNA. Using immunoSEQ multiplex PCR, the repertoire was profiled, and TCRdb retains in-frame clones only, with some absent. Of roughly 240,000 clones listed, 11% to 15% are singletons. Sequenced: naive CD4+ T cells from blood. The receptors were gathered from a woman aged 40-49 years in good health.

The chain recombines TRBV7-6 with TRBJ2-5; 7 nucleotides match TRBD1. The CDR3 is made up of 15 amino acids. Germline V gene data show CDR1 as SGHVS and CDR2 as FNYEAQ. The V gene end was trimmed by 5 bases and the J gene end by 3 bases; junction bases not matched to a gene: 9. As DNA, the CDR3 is TGTGCCAGCAGCCTGACAGGGATTGAGAAAGAGACCCAGTACTTC. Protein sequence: CASSLTGIEKETQYF.

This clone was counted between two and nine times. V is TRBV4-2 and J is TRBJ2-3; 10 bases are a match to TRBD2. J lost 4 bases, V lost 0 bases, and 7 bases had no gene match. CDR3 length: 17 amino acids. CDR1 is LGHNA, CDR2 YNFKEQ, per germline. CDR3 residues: CASSQDTQRGGPDTQYF. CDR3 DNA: TGTGCCAGCAGCCAAGATACGCAGCGGGGGGGCCCAGATACGCAGTATTTT.

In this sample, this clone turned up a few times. The CDR3 here is CASSIGQIQETQYF. CDR3 coding DNA: TGTGCCAGCAGCATCGGACAGATCCAAGAGACCCAGTACTTC. J is TRBJ2-5 and V is TRBV7-9, with a tentative D call TRBD1 (6 bases). The germline gives CDR1 SEHNR, CDR2 FQNEAQ (reference sequence). V dropped 5 bases and J dropped 1 base, with 11 bases sitting between them. This CDR3 has 14 residues. The whole variable domain, filled in from reference TRBV7-9 and TRBJ2-5, reads DTGVSQNPRHKITKRGQNVTFRCDPISEHNRLYWYRQTLGQGPEFLTYFQNEAQLEKSRLLSDRFSAERPKGSFSTLEIQRTEQGDSAMYLCASSIGQIQETQYFGPGTRLLVL.

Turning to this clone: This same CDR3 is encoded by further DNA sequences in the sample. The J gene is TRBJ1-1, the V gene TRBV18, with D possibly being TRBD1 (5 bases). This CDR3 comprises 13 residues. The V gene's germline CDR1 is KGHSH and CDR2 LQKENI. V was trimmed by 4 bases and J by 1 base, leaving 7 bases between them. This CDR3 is CASSLGQNTEAFF. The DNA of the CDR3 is TGTGCCAGCTCACTCGGACAGAACACTGAAGCTTTCTTT.

As DNA, the CDR3 is TGTGCCAGCAGTTTCCTCTTCACTAGCGGGGCTAGCACAGATACGCAGTATTTT. This codes for CASSFLFTSGASTDTQYF. The J gene is TRBJ2-3, the V gene TRBV28; 10 bases line up with TRBD2. V lost 3 bases, J lost 0 bases, and 9 bases stayed unmatched. CDR3 length equals 18 residues. In germline, CDR1 is MDHEN, CDR2 SYDVKM.

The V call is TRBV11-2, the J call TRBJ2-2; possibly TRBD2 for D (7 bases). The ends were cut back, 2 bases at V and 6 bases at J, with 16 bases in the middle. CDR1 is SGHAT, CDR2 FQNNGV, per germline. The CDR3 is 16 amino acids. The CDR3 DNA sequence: TGTGCCAGCAGCTTATCGGGGGGCCGCGGGGCCGGGGAGCTGTTTTTT. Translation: CASSLSGGRGAGELFF.

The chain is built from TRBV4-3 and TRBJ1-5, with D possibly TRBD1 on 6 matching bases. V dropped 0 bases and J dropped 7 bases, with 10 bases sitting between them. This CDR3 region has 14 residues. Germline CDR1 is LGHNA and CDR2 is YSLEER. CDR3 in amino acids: CASSQEGGGQPQHF. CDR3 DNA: TGCGCCAGCAGCCAAGAGGGAGGGGGACAGCCCCAGCATTTT.

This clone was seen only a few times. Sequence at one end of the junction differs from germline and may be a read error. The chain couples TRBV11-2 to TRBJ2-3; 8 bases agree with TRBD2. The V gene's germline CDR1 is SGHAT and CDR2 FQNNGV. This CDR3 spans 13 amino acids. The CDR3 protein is CASSPLSTGTRAF. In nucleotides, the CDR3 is TGTGCCAGCAGCCCGCTGTCCACCGGGACTAGAGCTTTT.

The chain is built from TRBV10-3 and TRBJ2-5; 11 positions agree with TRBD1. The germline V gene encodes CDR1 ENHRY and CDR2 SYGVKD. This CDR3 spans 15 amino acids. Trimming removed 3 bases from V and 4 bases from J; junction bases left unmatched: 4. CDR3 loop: CAISEGTGGRETQYF. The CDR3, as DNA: TGTGCCATCAGTGAAGGGACAGGGGGAAGAGAGACCCAGTACTTC.

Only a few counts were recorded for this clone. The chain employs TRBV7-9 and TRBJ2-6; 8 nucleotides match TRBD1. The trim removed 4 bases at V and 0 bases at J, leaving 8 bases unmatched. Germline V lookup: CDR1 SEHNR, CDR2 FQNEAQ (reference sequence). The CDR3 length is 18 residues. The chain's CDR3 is CASSSRDRFSSGANVLTF. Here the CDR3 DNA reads TGTGCCAGCAGCTCCCGGGACAGGTTTAGCTCTGGGGCCAACGTCCTGACTTTC.

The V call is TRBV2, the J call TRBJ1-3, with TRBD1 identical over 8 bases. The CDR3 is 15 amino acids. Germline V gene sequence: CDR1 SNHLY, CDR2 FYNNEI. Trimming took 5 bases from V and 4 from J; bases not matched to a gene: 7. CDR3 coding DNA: TGTGCCAGCAGTTCCCGGACAGGGACCGGAAACACCATATATTTT. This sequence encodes CASSSRTGTGNTIYF.

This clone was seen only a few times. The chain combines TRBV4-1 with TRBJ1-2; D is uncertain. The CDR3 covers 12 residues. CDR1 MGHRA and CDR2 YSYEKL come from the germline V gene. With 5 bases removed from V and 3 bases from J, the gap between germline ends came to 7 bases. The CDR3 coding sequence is TGCGCCAGCAGCGAGCAGGACTATGGCTACACCTTC. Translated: CASSEQDYGYTF.

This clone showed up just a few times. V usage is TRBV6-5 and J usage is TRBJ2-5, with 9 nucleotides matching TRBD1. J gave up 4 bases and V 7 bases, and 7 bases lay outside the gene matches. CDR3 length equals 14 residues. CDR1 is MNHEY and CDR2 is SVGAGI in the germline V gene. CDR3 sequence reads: CASTRDRAGETQYF. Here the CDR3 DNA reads TGTGCCAGCACCCGGGACAGGGCAGGAGAGACCCAGTACTTC.

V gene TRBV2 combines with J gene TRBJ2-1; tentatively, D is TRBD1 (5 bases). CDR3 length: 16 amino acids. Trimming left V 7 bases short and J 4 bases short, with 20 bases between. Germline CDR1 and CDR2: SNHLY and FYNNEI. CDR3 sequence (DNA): TGTGCCAGCATTTCTTTTCTGACAGAGGCTTACAATGAGCAGTTCTTC. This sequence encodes CASISFLTEAYNEQFF. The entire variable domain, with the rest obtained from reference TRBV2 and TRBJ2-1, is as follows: EPEVTQTPSHQVTQMGQEVILRCVPISNHLYFYWYRQILGQKVEFLVSFYNNEISEKSEIFDDQFSVERPDGSNFTLKIRSTKLEDSAMYFCASISFLTEAYNEQFFGPGTRLTVL.

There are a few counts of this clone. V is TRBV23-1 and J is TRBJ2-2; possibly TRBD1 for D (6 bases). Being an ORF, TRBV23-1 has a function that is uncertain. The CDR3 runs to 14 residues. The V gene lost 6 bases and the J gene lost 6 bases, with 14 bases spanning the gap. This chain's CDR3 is CASSRTGTSGELFF. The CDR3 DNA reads TGCGCCAGCAGCCGAACAGGGACGTCCGGGGAGCTGTTTTTT.

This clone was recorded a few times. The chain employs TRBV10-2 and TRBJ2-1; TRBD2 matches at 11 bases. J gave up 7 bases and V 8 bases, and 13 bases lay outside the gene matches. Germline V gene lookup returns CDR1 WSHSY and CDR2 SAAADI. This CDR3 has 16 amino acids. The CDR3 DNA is TGCGCCAGCGCAGGAATTAGCGGGGGGGCCAGAAATGAGCAGTTCTTC. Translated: CASAGISGGARNEQFF.

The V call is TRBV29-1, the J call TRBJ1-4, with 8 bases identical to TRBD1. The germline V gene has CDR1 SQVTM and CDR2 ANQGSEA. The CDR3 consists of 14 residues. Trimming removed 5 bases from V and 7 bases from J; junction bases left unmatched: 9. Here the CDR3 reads CSVQTGAGREKLFF. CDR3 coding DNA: TGCAGCGTTCAGACAGGGGCGGGACGTGAAAAACTGTTTTTT.

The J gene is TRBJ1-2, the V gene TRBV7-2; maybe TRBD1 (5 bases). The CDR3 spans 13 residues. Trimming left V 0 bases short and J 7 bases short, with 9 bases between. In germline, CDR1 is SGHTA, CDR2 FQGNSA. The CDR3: CASSLASQGGYTF. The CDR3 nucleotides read TGTGCCAGCAGCTTAGCATCCCAGGGTGGCTACACCTTC.